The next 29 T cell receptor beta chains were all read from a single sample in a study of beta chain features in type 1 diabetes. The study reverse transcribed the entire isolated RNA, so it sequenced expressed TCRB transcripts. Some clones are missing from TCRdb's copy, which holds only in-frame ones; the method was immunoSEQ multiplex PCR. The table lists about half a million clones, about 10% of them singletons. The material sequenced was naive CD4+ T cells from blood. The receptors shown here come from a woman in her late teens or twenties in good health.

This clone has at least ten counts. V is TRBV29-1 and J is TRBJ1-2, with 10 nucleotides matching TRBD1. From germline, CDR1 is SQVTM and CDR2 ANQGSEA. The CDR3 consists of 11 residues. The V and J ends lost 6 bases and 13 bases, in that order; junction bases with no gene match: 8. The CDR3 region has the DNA TGCAGCGTCGGGACAGGGGTTGGTCTCACCTTC. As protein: CSVGTGVGLTF.

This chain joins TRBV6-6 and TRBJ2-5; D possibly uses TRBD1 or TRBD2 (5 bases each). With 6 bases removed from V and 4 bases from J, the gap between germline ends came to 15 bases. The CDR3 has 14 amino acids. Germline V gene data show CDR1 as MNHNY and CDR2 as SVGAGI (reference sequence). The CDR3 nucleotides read TGTGCCAGCAGCCCCGAGGCAGGGAGAGAGACCCAGTACTTC. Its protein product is CASSPEAGRETQYF.

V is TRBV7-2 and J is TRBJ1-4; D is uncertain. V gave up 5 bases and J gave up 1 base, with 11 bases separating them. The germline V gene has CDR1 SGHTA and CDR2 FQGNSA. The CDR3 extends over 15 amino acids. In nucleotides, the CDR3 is TGTGCCAGCAGCCCACAACAGAGAACTAATGAAAAACTGTTTTTT. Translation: CASSPQQRTNEKLFF.

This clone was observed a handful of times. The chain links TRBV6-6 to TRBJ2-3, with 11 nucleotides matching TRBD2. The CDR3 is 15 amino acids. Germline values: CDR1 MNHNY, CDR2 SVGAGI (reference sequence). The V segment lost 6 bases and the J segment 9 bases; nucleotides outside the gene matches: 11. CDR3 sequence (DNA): TGTGCCAGCAGCCCCTTAGCGGGAGGGCCTGTCACGCAGTATTTT. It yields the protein CASSPLAGGPVTQYF.

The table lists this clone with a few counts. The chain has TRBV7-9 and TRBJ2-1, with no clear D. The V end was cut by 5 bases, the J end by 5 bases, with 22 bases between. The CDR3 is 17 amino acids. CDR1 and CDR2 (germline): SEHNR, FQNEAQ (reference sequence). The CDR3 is CASSDTLLVTLHNEQFF. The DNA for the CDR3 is TGTGCCAGCAGCGACACCCTGTTGGTGACATTACACAATGAGCAGTTCTTC.

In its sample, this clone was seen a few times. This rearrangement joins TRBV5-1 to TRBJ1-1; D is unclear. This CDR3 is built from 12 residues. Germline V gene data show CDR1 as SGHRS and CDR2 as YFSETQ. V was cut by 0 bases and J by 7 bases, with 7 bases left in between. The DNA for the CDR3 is TGCGCCAGCAGCTTGGAGGGAATTGAAGCTTTCTTT. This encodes CASSLEGIEAFF.

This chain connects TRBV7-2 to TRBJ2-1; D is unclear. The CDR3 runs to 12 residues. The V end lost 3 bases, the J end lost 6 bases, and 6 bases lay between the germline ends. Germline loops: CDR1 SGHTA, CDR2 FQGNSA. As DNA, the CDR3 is TGTGCCAGCAGCTTTGGGGTCAATGAGCAGTTCTTC. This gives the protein CASSFGVNEQFF.

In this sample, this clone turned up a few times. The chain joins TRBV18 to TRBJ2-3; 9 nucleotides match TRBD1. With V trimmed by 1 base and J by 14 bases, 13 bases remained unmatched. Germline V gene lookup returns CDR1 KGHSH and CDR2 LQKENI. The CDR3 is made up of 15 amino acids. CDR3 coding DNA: TGTGCCAGCTCACCACTAGTACCGGGACAGGGCCCGTCGTATTTT. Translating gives CASSPLVPGQGPSYF.

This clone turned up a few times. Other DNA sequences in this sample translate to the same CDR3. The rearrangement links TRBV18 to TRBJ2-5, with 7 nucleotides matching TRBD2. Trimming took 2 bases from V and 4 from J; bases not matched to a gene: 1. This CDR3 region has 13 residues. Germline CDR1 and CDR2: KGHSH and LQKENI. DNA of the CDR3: TGTGCCAGCTCACCAGGGAGGGCAGAGACCCAGTACTTC. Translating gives CASSPGRAETQYF.

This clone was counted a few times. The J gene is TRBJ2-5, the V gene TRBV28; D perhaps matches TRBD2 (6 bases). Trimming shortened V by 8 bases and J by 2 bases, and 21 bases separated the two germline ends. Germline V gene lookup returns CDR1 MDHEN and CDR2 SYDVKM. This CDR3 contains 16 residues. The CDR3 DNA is TGTGCCAGCCACTCGTGGGGTGGAGGGGATCAAGAGACCCAGTACTTC. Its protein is CASHSWGGGDQETQYF. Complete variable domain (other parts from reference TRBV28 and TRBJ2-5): DVKVTQSSRYLVKRTGEKVFLECVQDMDHENMFWYRQDPGLGLRLIYFSYDVKMKEKGDIPEGYSVSREKKERFSLILESASTNQTSMYLCASHSWGGGDQETQYFGPGTRLLVL.

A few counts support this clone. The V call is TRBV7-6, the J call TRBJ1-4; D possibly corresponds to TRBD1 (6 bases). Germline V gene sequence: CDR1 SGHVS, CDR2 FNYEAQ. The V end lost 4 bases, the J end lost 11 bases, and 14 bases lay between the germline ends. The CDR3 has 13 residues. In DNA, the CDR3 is TGTGCCAGCAGCTCCTACGACAGGAGGAAACTGTTTTTT. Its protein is CASSSYDRRKLFF.

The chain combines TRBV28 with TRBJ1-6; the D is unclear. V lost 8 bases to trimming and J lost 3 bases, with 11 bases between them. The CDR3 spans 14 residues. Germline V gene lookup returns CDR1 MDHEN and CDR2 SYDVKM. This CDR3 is CASRPAGYNSPLHF. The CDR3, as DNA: TGTGCCAGCCGCCCCGCCGGCTATAATTCACCCCTCCACTTT.

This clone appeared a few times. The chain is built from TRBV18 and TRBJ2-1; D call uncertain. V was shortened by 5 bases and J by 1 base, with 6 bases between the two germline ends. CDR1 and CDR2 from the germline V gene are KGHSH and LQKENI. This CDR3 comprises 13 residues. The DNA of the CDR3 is TGTGCCAGCTCAGGGATTTCCTACAATGAGCAGTTCTTC. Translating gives CASSGISYNEQFF.

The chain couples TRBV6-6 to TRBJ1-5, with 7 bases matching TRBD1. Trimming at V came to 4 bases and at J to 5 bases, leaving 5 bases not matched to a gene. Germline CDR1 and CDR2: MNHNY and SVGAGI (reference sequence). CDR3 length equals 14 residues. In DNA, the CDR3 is TGTGCCAGCAGTTCGCGGGACAGATATCAGCCCCAGCATTTT. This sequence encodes CASSSRDRYQPQHF.

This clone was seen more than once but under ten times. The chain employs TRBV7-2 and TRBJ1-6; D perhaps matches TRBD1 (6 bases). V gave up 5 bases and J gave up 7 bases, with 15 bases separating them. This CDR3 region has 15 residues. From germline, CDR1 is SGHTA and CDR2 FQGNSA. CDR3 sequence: CASSRLRGGNSPLHF. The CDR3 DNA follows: TGTGCCAGCAGCCGATTAAGAGGGGGGAATTCACCCCTCCACTTT. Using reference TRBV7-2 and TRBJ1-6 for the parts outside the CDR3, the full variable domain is GAGVSQSPSNKVTEKGKDVELRCDPISGHTALYWYRQSLGQGLEFLIYFQGNSAPDKSGLPSDRFSAERTGGSVSTLTIQRTQQEDSAVYLCASSRLRGGNSPLHFGNGTRLTVT.

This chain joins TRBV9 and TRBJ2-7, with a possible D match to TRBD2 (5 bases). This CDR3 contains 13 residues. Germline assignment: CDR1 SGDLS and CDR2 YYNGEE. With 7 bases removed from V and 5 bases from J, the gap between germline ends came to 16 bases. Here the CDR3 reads CASPYRIGDEQYF. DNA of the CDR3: TGTGCCAGCCCCTATAGGATCGGGGACGAGCAGTACTTC.

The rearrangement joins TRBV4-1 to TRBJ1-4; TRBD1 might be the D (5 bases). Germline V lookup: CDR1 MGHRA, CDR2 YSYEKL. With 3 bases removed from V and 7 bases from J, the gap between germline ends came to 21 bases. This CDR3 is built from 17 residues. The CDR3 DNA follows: TGCGCCAGCAGCCACCCTCCGGTCAGGGTGGCTCTTGAAAAACTGTTTTTT. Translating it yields CASSHPPVRVALEKLFF.

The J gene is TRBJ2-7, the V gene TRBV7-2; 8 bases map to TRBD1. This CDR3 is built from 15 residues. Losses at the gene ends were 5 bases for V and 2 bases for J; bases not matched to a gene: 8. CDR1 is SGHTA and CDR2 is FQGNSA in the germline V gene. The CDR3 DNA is TGTGCCAGCAGCCCCCAGGGGGACAGGACCTACGAGCAGTACGTC. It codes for CASSPQGDRTYEQYV.

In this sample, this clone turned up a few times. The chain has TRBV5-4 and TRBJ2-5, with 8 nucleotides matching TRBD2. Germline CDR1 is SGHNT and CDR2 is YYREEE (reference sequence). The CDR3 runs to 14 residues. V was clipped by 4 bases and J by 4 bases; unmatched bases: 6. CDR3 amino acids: CASSIGGGPETQYF. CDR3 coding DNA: TGTGCCAGCAGCATAGGCGGGGGGCCAGAGACCCAGTACTTC.

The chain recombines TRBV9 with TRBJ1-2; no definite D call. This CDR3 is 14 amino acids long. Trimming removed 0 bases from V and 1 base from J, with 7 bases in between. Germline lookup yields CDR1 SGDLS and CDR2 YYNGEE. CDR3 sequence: CASSVDYSNYGYTF. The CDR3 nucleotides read TGTGCCAGCAGCGTAGACTACAGTAACTATGGCTACACCTTC.

The chain's CDR3 is CASSVGLAGGVGELFF. DNA for the CDR3: TGTGCCAGCAGCGTAGGACTAGCGGGAGGGGTCGGGGAGCTGTTTTTT. The rearrangement uses TRBV9 and TRBJ2-2; 14 nucleotides agree with TRBD2. CDR3 length: 16 residues. CDR1 is SGDLS and CDR2 is YYNGEE in the germline V gene. V lost 0 bases to trimming and J lost 7 bases; unmatched junction nucleotides: 2.

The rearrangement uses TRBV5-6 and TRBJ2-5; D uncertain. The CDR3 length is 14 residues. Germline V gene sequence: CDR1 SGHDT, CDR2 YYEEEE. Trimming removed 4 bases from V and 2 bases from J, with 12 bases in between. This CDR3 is CASSQVEIQETQYF. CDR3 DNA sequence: TGTGCCAGCAGCCAAGTAGAAATACAAGAGACCCAGTACTTC. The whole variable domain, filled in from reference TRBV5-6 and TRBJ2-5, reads DAGVTQSPTHLIKTRGQQVTLRCSPKSGHDTVSWYQQALGQGPQFIFQYYEEEERQRGNFPDRFSGHQFPNYSSELNVNALLLGDSALYLCASSQVEIQETQYFGPGTRLLVL.

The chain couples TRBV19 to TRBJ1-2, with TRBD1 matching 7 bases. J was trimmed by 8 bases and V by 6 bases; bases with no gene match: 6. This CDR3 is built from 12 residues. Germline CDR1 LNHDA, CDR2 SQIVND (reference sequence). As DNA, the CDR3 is TGTGCCAGTAGGATACAGGGGAACGGCTACACCTTC. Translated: CASRIQGNGYTF.

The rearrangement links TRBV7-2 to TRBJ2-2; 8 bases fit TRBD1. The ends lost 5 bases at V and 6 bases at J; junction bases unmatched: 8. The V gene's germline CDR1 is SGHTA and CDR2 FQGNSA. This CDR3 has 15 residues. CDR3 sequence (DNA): TGTGCCAGCAGCCCCCGGACAGGGAATGCCGGGGAGCTGTTTTTT. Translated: CASSPRTGNAGELFF. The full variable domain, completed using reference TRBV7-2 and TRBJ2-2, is GAGVSQSPSNKVTEKGKDVELRCDPISGHTALYWYRQSLGQGLEFLIYFQGNSAPDKSGLPSDRFSAERTGGSVSTLTIQRTQQEDSAVYLCASSPRTGNAGELFFGEGSRLTVL.

In DNA form, the CDR3 reads TGTGCCAGCAGCCCCAGGGGGTTGGGCTACACCTTC. Residues: CASSPRGLGYTF. The chain has TRBV9 and TRBJ1-2; 7 nucleotides match TRBD1. The CDR3 has 12 residues. J lost 8 bases, V lost 4 bases, and 5 bases had no gene match. CDR1 is SGDLS, CDR2 YYNGEE, per germline.

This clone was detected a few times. CDR3 residues: CASSVSWSSGANVLTF. The CDR3 bases are TGCGCCAGCAGCGTTTCATGGTCCTCTGGGGCCAACGTCCTGACTTTC. This rearrangement joins TRBV5-1 to TRBJ2-6, with no clear D. The CDR3 length is 16 residues. V lost 4 bases and J 0 bases, leaving 11 bases between the germline ends. Germline V gene lookup returns CDR1 SGHRS and CDR2 YFSETQ.

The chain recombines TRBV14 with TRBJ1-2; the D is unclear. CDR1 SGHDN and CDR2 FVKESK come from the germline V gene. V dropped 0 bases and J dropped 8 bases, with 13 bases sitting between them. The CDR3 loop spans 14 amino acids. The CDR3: CASSQDSLGRGYTF. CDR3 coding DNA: TGTGCCAGCAGCCAAGATTCGCTCGGGAGGGGCTACACCTTC.

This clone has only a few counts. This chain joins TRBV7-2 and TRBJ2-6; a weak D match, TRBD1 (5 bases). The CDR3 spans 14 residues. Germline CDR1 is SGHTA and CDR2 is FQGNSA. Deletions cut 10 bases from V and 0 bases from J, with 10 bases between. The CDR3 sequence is CANSRDSGANVLTF. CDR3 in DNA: TGTGCCAACTCCAGGGACTCTGGGGCCAACGTCCTGACTTTC.

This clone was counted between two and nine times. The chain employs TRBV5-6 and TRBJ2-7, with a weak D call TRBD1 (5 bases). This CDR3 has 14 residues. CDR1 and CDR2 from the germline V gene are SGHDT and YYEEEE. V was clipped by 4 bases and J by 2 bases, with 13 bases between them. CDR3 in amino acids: CASSAGLPTYEQYV. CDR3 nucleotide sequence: TGTGCCAGCAGCGCAGGGTTACCGACCTACGAGCAGTACGTC.